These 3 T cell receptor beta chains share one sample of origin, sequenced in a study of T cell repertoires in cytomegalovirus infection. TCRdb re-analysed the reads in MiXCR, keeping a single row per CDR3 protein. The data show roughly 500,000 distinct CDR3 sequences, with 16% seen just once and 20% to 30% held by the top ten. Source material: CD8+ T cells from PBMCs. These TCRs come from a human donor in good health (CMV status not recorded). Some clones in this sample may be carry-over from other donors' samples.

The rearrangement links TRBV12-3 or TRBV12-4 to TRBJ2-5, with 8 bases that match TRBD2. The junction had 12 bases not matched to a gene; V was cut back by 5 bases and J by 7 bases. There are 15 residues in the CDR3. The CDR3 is CASSGSGRKFRTQYF. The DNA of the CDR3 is TGTGCCAGCAGTGGGAGCGGGAGAAAATTCCGGACCCAGTACTTC.

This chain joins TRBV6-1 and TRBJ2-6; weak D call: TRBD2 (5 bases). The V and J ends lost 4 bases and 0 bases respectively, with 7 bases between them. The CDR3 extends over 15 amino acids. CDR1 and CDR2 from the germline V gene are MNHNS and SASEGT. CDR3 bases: TGTGCCAGCAGTGGAGGGAGCTCTGGGGCCAACGTCCTGACTTTC. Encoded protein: CASSGGSSGANVLTF.

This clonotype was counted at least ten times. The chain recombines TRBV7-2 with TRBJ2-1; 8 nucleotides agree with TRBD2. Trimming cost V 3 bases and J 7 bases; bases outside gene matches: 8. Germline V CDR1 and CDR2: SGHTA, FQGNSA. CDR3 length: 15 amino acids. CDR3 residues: CASSFLGSGNNEQFF. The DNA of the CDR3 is TGTGCCAGCAGCTTCTTAGGTAGCGGGAATAATGAGCAGTTCTTC.